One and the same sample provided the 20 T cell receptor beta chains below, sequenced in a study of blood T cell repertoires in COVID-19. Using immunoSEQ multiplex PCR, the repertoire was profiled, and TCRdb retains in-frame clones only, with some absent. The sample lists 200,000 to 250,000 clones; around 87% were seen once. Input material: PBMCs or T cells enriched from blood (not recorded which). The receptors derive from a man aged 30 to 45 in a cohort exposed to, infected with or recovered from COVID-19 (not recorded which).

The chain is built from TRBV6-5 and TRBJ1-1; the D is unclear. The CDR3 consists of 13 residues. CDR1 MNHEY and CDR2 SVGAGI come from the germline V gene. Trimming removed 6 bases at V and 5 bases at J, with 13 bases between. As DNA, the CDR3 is TGTGCCAGCAGGGAGTCCTCGGGAACTGAAGCTTTCTTT. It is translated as CASRESSGTEAFF.

CDR3 nucleotide sequence: TGTGCCAGCTCAGTCAGGGGTCAGGACGAGCAGTACTTC. Translated, it gives CASSVRGQDEQYF. The chain recombines TRBV18 with TRBJ2-7, with a tentative D call TRBD1 (6 bases). This CDR3 has 13 residues. The V and J ends lost 5 bases and 5 bases respectively, with 13 bases between them. The germline CDR1 and CDR2 sequences are KGHSH and LQKENI.

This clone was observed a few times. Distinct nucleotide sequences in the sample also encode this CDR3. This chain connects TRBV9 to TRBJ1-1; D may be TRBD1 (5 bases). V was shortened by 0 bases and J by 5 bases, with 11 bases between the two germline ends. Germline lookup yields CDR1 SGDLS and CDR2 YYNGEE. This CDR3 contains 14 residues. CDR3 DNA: TGTGCCAGCAGCGTAGCTCTGGGGGGTACTGAAGCTTTCTTT. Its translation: CASSVALGGTEAFF.

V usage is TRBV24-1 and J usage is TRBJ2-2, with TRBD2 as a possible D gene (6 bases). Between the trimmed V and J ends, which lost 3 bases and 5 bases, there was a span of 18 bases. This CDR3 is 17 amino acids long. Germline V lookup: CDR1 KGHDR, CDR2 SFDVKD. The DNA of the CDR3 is TGTGCCACCAGTGATATAAGCCGGGACTTAACTACCGGGGAGCTGTTTTTT. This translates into CATSDISRDLTTGELFF.

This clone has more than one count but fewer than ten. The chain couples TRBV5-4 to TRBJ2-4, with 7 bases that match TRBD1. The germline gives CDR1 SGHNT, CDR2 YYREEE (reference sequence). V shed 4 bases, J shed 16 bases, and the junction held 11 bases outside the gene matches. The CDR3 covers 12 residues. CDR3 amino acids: CASSITGDVLYF. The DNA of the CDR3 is TGTGCCAGCAGCATAACAGGGGACGTCCTTTACTTC.

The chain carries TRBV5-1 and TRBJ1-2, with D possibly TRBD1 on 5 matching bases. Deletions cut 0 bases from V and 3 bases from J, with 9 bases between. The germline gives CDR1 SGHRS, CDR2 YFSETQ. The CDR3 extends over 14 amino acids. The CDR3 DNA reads TGCGCCAGCAGCTTGGACCGGGGGGACTATGGCTACACCTTC. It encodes CASSLDRGDYGYTF.

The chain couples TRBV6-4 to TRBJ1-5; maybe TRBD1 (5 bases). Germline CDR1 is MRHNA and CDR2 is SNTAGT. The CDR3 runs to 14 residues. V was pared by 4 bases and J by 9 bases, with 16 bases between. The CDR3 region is CASSVQVFRGPQHF. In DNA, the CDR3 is TGTGCCAGCAGTGTACAGGTTTTTAGGGGGCCCCAGCATTTT.

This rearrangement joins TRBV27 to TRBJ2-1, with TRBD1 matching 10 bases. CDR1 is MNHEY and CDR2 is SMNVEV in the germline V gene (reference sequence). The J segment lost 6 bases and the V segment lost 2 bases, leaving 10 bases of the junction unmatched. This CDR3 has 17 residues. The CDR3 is CASSLKIRGQGSNEQFF. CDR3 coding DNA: TGTGCCAGCAGTTTAAAGATTAGGGGACAGGGGTCCAATGAGCAGTTCTTC.

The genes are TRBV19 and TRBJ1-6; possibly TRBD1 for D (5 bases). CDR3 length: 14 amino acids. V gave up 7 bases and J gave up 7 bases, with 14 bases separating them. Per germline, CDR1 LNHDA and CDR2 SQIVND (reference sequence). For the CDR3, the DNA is TGTGCCAGTACCCGGTTAGGGGCGAATTCACCCCTCCACTTT. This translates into CASTRLGANSPLHF. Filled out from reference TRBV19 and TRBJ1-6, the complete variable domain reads DGGITQSPKYLFRKEGQNVTLSCEQNLNHDAMYWYRQDPGQGLRLIYYSQIVNDFQKGDIAEGYSVSREKKESFPLTVTSAQKNPTAFYLCASTRLGANSPLHFGNGTRLTVT.

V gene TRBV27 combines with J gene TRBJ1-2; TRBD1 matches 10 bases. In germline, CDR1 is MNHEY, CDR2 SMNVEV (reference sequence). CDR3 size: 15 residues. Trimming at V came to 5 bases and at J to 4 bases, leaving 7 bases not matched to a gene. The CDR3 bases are TGTGCCAGCAGTCATGGGACAGGGGTAGGCTATGGCTACACCTTC. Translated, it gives CASSHGTGVGYGYTF.

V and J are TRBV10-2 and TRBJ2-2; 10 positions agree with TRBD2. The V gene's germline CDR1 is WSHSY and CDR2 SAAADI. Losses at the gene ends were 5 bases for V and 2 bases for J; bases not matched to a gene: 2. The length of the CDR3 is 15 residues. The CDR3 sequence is CASSRLAGNTGELFF. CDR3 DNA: TGCGCCAGCAGTAGACTAGCGGGTAACACCGGGGAGCTGTTTTTT.

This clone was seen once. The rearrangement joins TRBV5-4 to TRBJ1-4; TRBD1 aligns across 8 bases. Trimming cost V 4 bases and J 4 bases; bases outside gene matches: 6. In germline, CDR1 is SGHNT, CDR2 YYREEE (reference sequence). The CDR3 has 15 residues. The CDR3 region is CASSLDRVGNEKLFF. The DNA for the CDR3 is TGTGCCAGCAGCCTGGACAGGGTCGGTAATGAAAAACTGTTTTTT.

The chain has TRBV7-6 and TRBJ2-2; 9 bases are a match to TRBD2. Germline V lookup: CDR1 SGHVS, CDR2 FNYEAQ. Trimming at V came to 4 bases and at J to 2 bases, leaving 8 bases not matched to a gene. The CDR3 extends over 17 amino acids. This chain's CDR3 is CASSSVSGTSNTGELFF. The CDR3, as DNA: TGTGCCAGCAGCTCCGTATCCGGGACTAGCAACACCGGGGAGCTGTTTTTT.

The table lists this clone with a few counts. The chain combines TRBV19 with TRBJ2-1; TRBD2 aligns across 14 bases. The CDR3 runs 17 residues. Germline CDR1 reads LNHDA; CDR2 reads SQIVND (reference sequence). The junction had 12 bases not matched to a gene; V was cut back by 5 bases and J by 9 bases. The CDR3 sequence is CASSSPWTSGRSSEQFF. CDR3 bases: TGTGCCAGTAGTTCCCCGTGGACTAGCGGGAGGAGCAGTGAGCAGTTCTTC.

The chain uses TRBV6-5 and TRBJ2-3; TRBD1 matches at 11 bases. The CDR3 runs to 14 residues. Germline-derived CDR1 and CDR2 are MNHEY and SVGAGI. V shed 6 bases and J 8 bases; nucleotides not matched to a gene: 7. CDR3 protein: CASSGRTGGFTQYF. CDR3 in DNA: TGTGCCAGCAGCGGGAGGACAGGGGGCTTTACGCAGTATTTT.

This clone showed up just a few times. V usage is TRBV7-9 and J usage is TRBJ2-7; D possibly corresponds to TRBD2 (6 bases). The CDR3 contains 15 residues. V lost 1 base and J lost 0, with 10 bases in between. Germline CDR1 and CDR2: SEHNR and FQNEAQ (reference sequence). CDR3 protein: CASSLEAGNSYEQYF. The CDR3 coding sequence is TGTGCCAGCAGCTTAGAGGCGGGGAACTCCTACGAGCAGTACTTC.

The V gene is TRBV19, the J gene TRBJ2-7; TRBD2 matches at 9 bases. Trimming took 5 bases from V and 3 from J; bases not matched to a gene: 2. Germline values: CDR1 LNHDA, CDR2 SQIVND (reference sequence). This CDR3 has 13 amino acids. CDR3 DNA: TGTGCCAGTAGTCTAGCGGGAAGCTACGAGCAGTACTTC. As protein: CASSLAGSYEQYF.

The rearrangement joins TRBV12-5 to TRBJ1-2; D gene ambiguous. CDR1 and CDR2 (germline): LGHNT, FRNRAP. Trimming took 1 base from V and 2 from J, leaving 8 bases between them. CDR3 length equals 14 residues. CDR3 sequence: CASGLAPPNYGYTF. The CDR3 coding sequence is TGTGCTAGTGGTTTGGCCCCCCCGAACTATGGCTACACCTTC.

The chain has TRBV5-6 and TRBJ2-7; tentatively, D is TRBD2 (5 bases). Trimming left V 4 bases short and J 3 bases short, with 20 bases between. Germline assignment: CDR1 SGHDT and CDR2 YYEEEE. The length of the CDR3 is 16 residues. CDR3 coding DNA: TGTGCCAGCAGCATATCGAGGGTAAGGCCCAGCTACGAGCAGTACTTC. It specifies CASSISRVRPSYEQYF.

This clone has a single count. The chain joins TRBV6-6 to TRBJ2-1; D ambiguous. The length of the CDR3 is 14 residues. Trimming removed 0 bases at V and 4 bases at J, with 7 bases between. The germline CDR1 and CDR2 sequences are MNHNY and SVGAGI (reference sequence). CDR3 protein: CASSYSFLYNEQFF. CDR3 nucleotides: TGTGCCAGCAGTTACTCTTTTCTTTACAATGAGCAGTTCTTC.